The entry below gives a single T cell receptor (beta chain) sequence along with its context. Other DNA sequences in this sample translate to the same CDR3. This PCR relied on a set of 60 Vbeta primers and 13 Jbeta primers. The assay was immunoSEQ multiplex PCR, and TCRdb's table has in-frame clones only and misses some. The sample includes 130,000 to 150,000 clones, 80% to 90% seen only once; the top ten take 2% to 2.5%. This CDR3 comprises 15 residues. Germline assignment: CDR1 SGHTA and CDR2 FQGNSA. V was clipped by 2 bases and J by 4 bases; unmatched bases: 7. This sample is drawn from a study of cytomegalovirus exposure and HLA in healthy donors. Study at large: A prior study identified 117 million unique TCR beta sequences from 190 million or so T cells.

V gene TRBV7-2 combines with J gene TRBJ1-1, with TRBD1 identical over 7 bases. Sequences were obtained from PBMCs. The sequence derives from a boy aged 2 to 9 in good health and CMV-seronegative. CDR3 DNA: TGTGCCAGCAGCTTACTAATACAGGGGACCACTGAAGCTTTCTTT. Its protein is CASSLLIQGTTEAFF.